Presented here are 14 T cell receptor beta chains from one specimen sequenced in a study of post-analysis software for immune sequencing data. Findings and caveats of the study: Five or six TRBV segments appeared more often in patients than in controls, and TRBV5-6, TRBV5-1 and TRBV20-1 were among these.

Each TCR beta cDNA library carried unique molecular identifiers. One entry per CDR3 protein results from TCRdb running MiXCR on the PCR reads. Of hundreds of thousands of distinct CDR3 sequences listed, just over 35% are singletons. These receptors have no identified antigens. The sample taken for sequencing was blood. The receptors stem from a girl between 10 and 17 years old with multiple sclerosis.

The chain carries TRBV5-1 and TRBJ2-5; tentatively, D is TRBD2 (5 bases). CDR3 length: 16 residues. Germline CDR1 and CDR2: SGHRS and YFSETQ. V lost 4 bases, J lost 5 bases, and 21 bases lay in between. The CDR3 DNA reads TGCGCCAGCAGCCTCCGCTCTGAGGGAAGATGGGAGACCCAGTACTTC. Amino acids: CASSLRSEGRWETQYF.

This clonotype has at least ten counts. The chain has TRBV20-1 and TRBJ1-2, with a tentative D call TRBD1 (6 bases). This CDR3 region has 15 residues. Trimming left V 0 bases short and J 7 bases short, with 18 bases between. From germline, CDR1 is DFQATT and CDR2 SNEGSKA (reference sequence). The CDR3 DNA reads TGCAGTGCTAGAGATCCGGCAGGGGTCGTGGGTGGCTACACCTTC. Amino acid sequence: CSARDPAGVVGGYTF.

In this sample, this clonotype turned up a few times. The CDR3 is CASSLTGGITDTEAFF. The CDR3 DNA reads TGCGCCAGCAGCTTGACAGGGGGAATTACGGACACTGAAGCTTTCTTT. J is TRBJ1-1 and V is TRBV5-1, with 8 bases aligning to TRBD1. Germline trimming cut 1 base from V and 3 bases from J; bases unmatched to any gene: 8. Germline CDR1 is SGHRS and CDR2 is YFSETQ. The CDR3 consists of 16 residues.

As regards this clonotype: A much bigger clone sits one base away, suggesting this may be a read error. The chain employs TRBV9 and TRBJ1-2; maybe TRBD1 (5 bases). Trimming cost V 0 bases and J 4 bases, with 13 bases left between them. This CDR3 is 15 amino acids long. The germline V gene encodes CDR1 SGDLS and CDR2 YYNGEE. CDR3 in DNA: TGTGCCAGCAGCGTAGGGTCAGGGTCAGCCTATGGCTACACCTTC. This encodes CASSVGSGSAYGYTF.

This clonotype has ten or more counts. This chain connects TRBV10-3 to TRBJ1-2, with D possibly TRBD1 on 6 matching bases. This CDR3 comprises 12 residues. From germline, CDR1 is ENHRY and CDR2 SYGVKD. V gave up 6 bases and J gave up 8 bases, with 13 bases separating them. Written as DNA, the CDR3 is TGTGCCATCAGCTATAACAGGGACGGCTACACCTTC. Protein product: CAISYNRDGYTF.

The chain recombines TRBV29-1 with TRBJ2-3; D is undetermined. The CDR3 is 14 amino acids. CDR1 and CDR2 (germline): SQVTM, ANQGSEA. Trimming left V 4 bases short and J 0 bases short, with 11 bases between. As DNA, the CDR3 is TGCAGCGTTGGTTGGCCAGCTAGCACAGATACGCAGTATTTT. The encoded protein is CSVGWPASTDTQYF.

Remarks on this clonotype: A read error may be the cause here, since a much bigger clone is one base away. The chain recombines TRBV12-3 or TRBV12-4 with TRBJ2-3; D gene ambiguous. CDR3 length equals 11 residues. The CDR3 DNA sequence: TGTGCCAGTTCTCGACGAGATGCGCAGTATTTT. Translated: CASSRRDAQYF.

On this clonotype itself: One base away lies a much larger clone, so this may be a sequencing read error. V is TRBV18 and J is TRBJ2-1, with 11 nucleotides matching TRBD1. CDR3 length: 16 residues. Per the germline V gene, CDR1 is KGHSH and CDR2 is LQKENI. The J segment lost 0 bases and the V segment lost 3 bases, leaving 1 base of the junction unmatched. In DNA form, the CDR3 reads TGTGCCAGCTCACCCGGGACAGGGGGCTCCTACAATGAGCAGTTCTTC. Translating it yields CASSPGTGGSYNEQFF.

In this sample, this clonotype turned up many times. The rearrangement joins TRBV5-1 to TRBJ1-1, with D perhaps TRBD1 (6 bases). This CDR3 has 15 amino acids. Germline CDR1 and CDR2: SGHRS and YFSETQ. V shed 3 bases and J shed 1 base, with 13 bases lying between them. CDR3 sequence: CASSYGQLANTEAFF. CDR3 nucleotide sequence: TGCGCCAGCAGCTACGGACAGCTTGCGAACACTGAAGCTTTCTTT.

This chain links TRBV15 with TRBJ2-7; 7 positions match TRBD1. Trimming at V came to 0 bases and at J to 9 bases, leaving 11 bases not matched to a gene. CDR3 length: 15 amino acids. CDR1 is LNHNV, CDR2 YYDKDF, per germline (reference sequence). CDR3 residues: CATSREGQTVRGQYF. In DNA, the CDR3 is TGTGCCACCAGCAGAGAGGGACAGACGGTAAGGGGGCAGTACTTC.

In nucleotides, the CDR3 is TGTGCCAGCAGTCCGGGCCCCGTGAGGGATGAGCAGTTCTTC. This translates into CASSPGPVRDEQFF. The chain carries TRBV6-1 and TRBJ2-1; a weak D match, TRBD2 (5 bases). Germline assignment: CDR1 MNHNS and CDR2 SASEGT. Trimming pared 5 bases from V and 8 bases from J, leaving 16 bases between. The CDR3 covers 14 residues.

V usage is TRBV5-1 and J usage is TRBJ1-3; D is perhaps TRBD1 (6 bases). The germline V gene encodes CDR1 SGHRS and CDR2 YFSETQ. This CDR3 has 17 residues. With 0 bases removed from V and 0 bases from J, the gap between germline ends came to 13 bases. CDR3 nucleotides: TGCGCCAGCAGCTTGGTTGGAGGACAGAGCTCTGGAAACACCATATATTTT. It specifies CASSLVGGQSSGNTIYF. The full variable domain, with the rest looked up from reference TRBV5-1 and TRBJ1-3, is KAGVTQTPRYLIKTRGQQVTLSCSPISGHRSVSWYQQTPGQGLQFLFEYFSETQRNKGNFPGRFSGRQFSNSRSEMNVSTLELGDSALYLCASSLVGGQSSGNTIYFGEGSWLTVV.

This clonotype showed up many times. The chain uses TRBV12-3 or TRBV12-4 and TRBJ1-6; D gene uncertain. V was shortened by 6 bases and J by 0 bases, with 6 bases between the two germline ends. This CDR3 has 14 residues. The CDR3 region has the DNA TGTGCCAGCAGCCCGAGCTCCTATAATTCACCCCTCCACTTT. The encoded protein is CASSPSSYNSPLHF.

The chain has TRBV3-1 and TRBJ2-1; 9 bases agree with TRBD2. The DNA end favors TRBJ2-7, so the J call may be wrong. The V gene's germline CDR1 is LGHDT and CDR2 YNNKEL (reference sequence). CDR3 length: 17 amino acids. This chain's CDR3 is CASSQGRSGGLFNEQYF. The CDR3 bases are TGTGCCAGCAGCCAAGGAAGAAGCGGGGGGTTATTCAATGAGCAGTACTTC.